The 8 T cell receptor beta chains listed next were all sequenced from one sample in a study of blood T cell repertoires in COVID-19. Here immunoSEQ multiplex PCR was the method, and the copy in TCRdb shows in-frame clones only, minus some. The table has 35,000 to 45,000 clones, more than 90% seen once. Sequencing was done on a sample of peripheral blood. Receptor source: a man aged 50 to 60 with COVID-19, enrolled during active disease.

This CDR3 reads CASSNYRGQETQYF. The CDR3 DNA reads as TGTGCCAGCAGCAACTACAGGGGTCAAGAGACCCAGTACTTC. V is TRBV7-2 and J is TRBJ2-5; 7 nucleotides line up with TRBD1. The ends lost 5 bases at V and 2 bases at J; junction bases unmatched: 5. The CDR3 has 14 amino acids. Germline V CDR1 and CDR2: SGHTA, FQGNSA.

The CDR3 region is CASSQGYSEPSGTGELFF. In nucleotides, the CDR3 is TGTGCCAGCAGCCAAGGTTATAGCGAGCCCTCGGGCACCGGGGAGCTGTTTTTT. The genes are TRBV4-2 and TRBJ2-2; the D gene is possibly TRBD2 (5 bases). CDR1 LGHNA and CDR2 YNFKEQ come from the germline V gene. The CDR3 is 18 amino acids. Trimming shortened V by 1 base and J by 4 bases, and 19 bases separated the two germline ends.

The chain couples TRBV11-3 to TRBJ2-1; 8 bases map to TRBD2. Germline V gene sequence: CDR1 SGHNT, CDR2 YENEEA. The CDR3 is 14 amino acids. J was trimmed by 7 bases and V by 3 bases; bases with no gene match: 5. Here the CDR3 DNA reads TGTGCCAGCAGCTTGGGACTAGGGAGGAATGAGCAGTTCTTC. Amino acid sequence: CASSLGLGRNEQFF.

The J gene is TRBJ2-1, the V gene TRBV5-1; 13 nucleotides line up with TRBD2. Germline V gene sequence: CDR1 SGHRS, CDR2 YFSETQ. This CDR3 region has 15 residues. V trimming: 4 bases; J trimming: 10 bases; junction bases outside the gene matches: 8. CDR3 region: CASSTWTSGSGEQFF. The CDR3 DNA is TGCGCCAGCAGCACCTGGACTAGCGGGAGTGGGGAGCAGTTCTTC.

The rearrangement uses TRBV20-1 and TRBJ1-5, with 10 bases fitting TRBD1. This CDR3 spans 18 amino acids. Germline CDR1 is DFQATT and CDR2 is SNEGSKA (reference sequence). V shed 3 bases, J shed 0 bases, and the junction held 11 bases outside the gene matches. The CDR3 DNA reads as TGCAGTGCTAGTTACTGGACAGGGGGTTCGAATAGCAATCAGCCCCAGCATTTT. Amino acids: CSASYWTGGSNSNQPQHF.

The chain carries TRBV7-6 and TRBJ2-7; 12 positions match TRBD2. With 7 bases clipped from V and 4 bases from J, the junction kept 8 bases outside the gene matches. The CDR3 has 15 amino acids. Germline loops: CDR1 SGHVS, CDR2 FNYEAQ. CDR3 region: CASTRLAGEVYEQYF. The CDR3 nucleotides are TGTGCCAGCACCAGACTAGCGGGAGAGGTTTACGAGCAGTACTTC.

This clone has a single count. The V call is TRBV28, the J call TRBJ1-3, with D maybe TRBD1 (5 bases). CDR1 is MDHEN and CDR2 is SYDVKM in the germline V gene. V shed 6 bases and J shed 0 bases, with 9 bases lying between them. The CDR3 length is 14 residues. The CDR3 DNA reads TGTGCCAGCAGAGACAGCCTCTCTGGAAACACCATATATTTT. It specifies CASRDSLSGNTIYF.

The chain couples TRBV7-2 to TRBJ1-2; TRBD1 matches at 7 bases. The trim removed 5 bases at V and 3 bases at J, leaving 9 bases unmatched. Germline CDR1 and CDR2: SGHTA and FQGNSA. The CDR3 contains 15 residues. The CDR3 region has the DNA TGTGCCAGCAGCGTCAACGTAGGGGGCTACTATGGCTACACCTTC. As protein: CASSVNVGGYYGYTF.